Shown below are 4 T cell receptor beta chains from a single sample sequenced in a study of identical twins. A single record per CDR3 protein comes from TCRdb applying MiXCR to the 5' RACE reads. The sample consists of some 1,700,000 distinct CDR3 sequences, less than 35% of them appearing once. Material for sequencing was cord blood. These receptors all stem from a newborn girl in good health.

This chain joins TRBV6-1 and TRBJ2-7; D possibly corresponds to TRBD1 (6 bases). Germline CDR1 MNHNS, CDR2 SASEGT. Trimming pared 7 bases from V and 2 bases from J, leaving 12 bases between. The CDR3 is 13 residues long. The CDR3 loop reads CASTIQGAYEQYF. The CDR3 nucleotides read TGTGCCAGCACCATACAGGGTGCCTACGAGCAGTACTTC.

The chain joins TRBV20-1 to TRBJ2-7; 9 positions agree with TRBD1. Germline V CDR1 and CDR2: DFQATT, SNEGSKA (reference sequence). The V gene end was trimmed by 6 bases and the J gene end by 1 base; junction bases not matched to a gene: 7. CDR3 length: 14 amino acids. The CDR3 loop reads CSADRDRVSYEQYF. The DNA of the CDR3 is TGCAGTGCGGACCGGGACAGGGTGTCCTACGAGCAGTACTTC.

CDR3 region: CSAREGGPSNTEAFF. The CDR3 nucleotides read TGCAGTGCTAGAGAAGGGGGACCCTCGAACACTGAAGCTTTCTTT. V gene TRBV20-1 combines with J gene TRBJ1-1; D might be TRBD1 (6 bases). CDR3 length: 15 amino acids. V lost 0 bases, J lost 1 base, and 12 bases lay in between. CDR1 and CDR2 (germline): DFQATT, SNEGSKA (reference sequence).

V gene TRBV3-1 combines with J gene TRBJ2-1; 9 bases agree with TRBD2. With 6 bases clipped from V and 0 bases from J, the junction kept 6 bases outside the gene matches. The CDR3 has 16 residues. In germline, CDR1 is LGHDT, CDR2 YNNKEL (reference sequence). The CDR3 region is CASSRPGLASYNEQFF. CDR3 in DNA: TGTGCCAGCAGTCGTCCGGGACTAGCCTCCTACAATGAGCAGTTCTTC.